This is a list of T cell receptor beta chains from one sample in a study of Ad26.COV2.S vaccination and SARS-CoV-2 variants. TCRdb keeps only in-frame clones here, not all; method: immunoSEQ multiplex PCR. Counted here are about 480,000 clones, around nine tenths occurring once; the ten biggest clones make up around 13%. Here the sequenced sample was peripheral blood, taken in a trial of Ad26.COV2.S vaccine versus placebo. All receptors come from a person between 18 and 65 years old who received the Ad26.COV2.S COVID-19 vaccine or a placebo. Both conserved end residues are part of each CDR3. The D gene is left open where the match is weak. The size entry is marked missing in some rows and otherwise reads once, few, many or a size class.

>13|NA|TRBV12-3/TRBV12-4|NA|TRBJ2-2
TGTGCCAGCACCTCCCAATACACCGGGGAGCTGTTTTTT
CASTSQYTGELFF
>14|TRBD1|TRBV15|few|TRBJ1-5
TGTGCCACCAGCACCAGGGACAGGGGTCAGCCCCAGCATTTT
CATSTRDRGQPQHF
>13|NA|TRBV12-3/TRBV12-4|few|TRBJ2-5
TGTGCCAGCAGTTTAGACCGAACCGGAGGCCAGTACTTC
CASSLDRTGGQYF
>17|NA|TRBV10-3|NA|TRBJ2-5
TGTGCCATCAGTGAGTCGAGAGGCAGGGTGGGTTATGAGACCCAGTACTTC
CAISESRGRVGYETQYF
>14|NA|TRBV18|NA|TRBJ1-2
TGTGCCAGCTCACCACCGTACGTCGGCTATGGCTACACCTTC
CASSPPYVGYGYTF
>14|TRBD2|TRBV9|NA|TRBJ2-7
TGTGCCAGCAGCGCGGGACTAGCGGGGTACGAGCAGTACTTC
CASSAGLAGYEQYF
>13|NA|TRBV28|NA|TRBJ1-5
TGTGCCAGCAGACAGGGAGGGAATCAGCCCCAGCATTTT
CASRQGGNQPQHF
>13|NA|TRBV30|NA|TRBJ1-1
TGTGCCTGGAGTGTCCCGGTTTACACTGAAGCTTTCTTT
CAWSVPVYTEAFF
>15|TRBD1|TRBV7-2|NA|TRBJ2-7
TGTGCCAGCAGCCCTGTCAGGGGGCCGACCTACGAGCAGTACTTC
CASSPVRGPTYEQYF
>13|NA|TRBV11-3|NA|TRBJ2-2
TGTGCCAGCAGCCTGGTGGACACCGGGGAGCTGTTTTTT
CASSLVDTGELFF
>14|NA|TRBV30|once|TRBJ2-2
TGTGCCTGGAGTGCGGGACTGGGGGACGGGGAGCTGTTTTTT
CAWSAGLGDGELFF
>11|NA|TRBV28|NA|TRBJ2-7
TGTGCCAGCAGTTCAATCTACGAGCAGTACTTC
CASSSIYEQYF
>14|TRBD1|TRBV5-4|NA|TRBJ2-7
TGTGCCAGCAGCGTACGGGACAGACTATACGAGCAGTACTTC
CASSVRDRLYEQYF
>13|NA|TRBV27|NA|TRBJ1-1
TGTGCCAGCAGTTTATCGGGGGGGACTGAAGCTTTCTTT
CASSLSGGTEAFF
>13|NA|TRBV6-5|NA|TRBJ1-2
TGTGCCCATCCGCTAGAAAATAACTATGGCTACACCTTC
CAHPLENNYGYTF
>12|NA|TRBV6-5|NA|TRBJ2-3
TGTGCCAGCCAATTCCTTTCAGATACGCAGTATTTT
CASQFLSDTQYF
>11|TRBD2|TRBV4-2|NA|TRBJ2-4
TGTGCCAGCCGGGGGGAGGGCATTCAGTACTTC
CASRGEGIQYF
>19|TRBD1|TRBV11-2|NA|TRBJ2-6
TGTGCCAGCAGCTTAGATCCGCCGGGACAGGGTTCTGGGGCCAACGTCCTGACTTTC
CASSLDPPGQGSGANVLTF
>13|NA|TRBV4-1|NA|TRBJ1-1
TGCGCCAGCAGCCAGACGAGTGTCACTGAAGCTTTCTTT
CASSQTSVTEAFF
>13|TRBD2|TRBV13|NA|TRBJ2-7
TGTGCCAGCAGCCACGGACTAGCGGACTCAGCGTACTTC
CASSHGLADSAYF
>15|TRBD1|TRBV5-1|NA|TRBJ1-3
TGCGCCAGCAGCGAGGGACAGGGGTCCGGAAACACCATATATTTT
CASSEGQGSGNTIYF
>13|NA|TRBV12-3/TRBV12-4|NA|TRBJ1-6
TGTGCCAGCAGTTTGGGGTTAAGTTCACCCCTCCACTTT
CASSLGLSSPLHF
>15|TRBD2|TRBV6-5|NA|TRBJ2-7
TGTGCCAGCACCCGAGGGACTAGCGGCAACTACGAGCAGTACTTC
CASTRGTSGNYEQYF
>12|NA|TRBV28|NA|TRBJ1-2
TGTGCCAGCAGTTCCGGGGGGGATGGCTACACCTTC
CASSSGGDGYTF
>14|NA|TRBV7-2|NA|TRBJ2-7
TGTGCCAGCAGCCGGGACCGCGGAACCTACGAGCAGTACTTC
CASSRDRGTYEQYF
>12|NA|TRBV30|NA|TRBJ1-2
TGTGCCTGGAACCGGGACCTCTATGGCTACACCTTC
CAWNRDLYGYTF
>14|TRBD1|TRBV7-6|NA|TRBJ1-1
TGTGCCAGCAGCCTCCGGGACAGGATCACTGAAGCTTTCTTT
CASSLRDRITEAFF
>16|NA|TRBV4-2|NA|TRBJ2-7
TGTGCCAGCAGCCCTACCGGCAGCCAACTCTCCTACGAGCAGTACTTC
CASSPTGSQLSYEQYF
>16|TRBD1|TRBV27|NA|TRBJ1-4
TGTGCCAGCAGCACTACAGGGGGCGCTGTGGGTGAAAAACTGTTTTTT
CASSTTGGAVGEKLFF
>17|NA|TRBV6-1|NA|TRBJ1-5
TGTGCCAGCAGTGAAGGGTTCGGGCGGGGATACCCCCAGCCCCAGCATTTT
CASSEGFGRGYPQPQHF
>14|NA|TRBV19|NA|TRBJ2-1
TGTGCCAGTAGTATCGTCGGCGGCGGCAATGAGCAGTTCTTC
CASSIVGGGNEQFF
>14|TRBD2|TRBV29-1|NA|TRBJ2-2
TGCAGCGTGCTGGGACTAGCGAGCACCGGGGAGCTGTTTTTT
CSVLGLASTGELFF
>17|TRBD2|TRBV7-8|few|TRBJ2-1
TGTGCCAGCAGCTTAGCTGCTAGCGGGAGACCCTACAATGAGCAGTTCTTC
CASSLAASGRPYNEQFF
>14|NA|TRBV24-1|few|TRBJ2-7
TGTGCCACCAGTGATACGGGGGGCGCCTACGAGCAGTACTTC
CATSDTGGAYEQYF
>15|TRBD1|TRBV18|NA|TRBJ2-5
TGTGCCAGCTCACCGAGAACGGACAGGGCAGAGACCCAGTACTTC
CASSPRTDRAETQYF
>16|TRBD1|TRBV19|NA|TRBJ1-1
TGTGCCAGCCGCCGGCCCGATCAGGGGGTCCCCTCTGAAGCTTTCTTT
CASRRPDQGVPSEAFF
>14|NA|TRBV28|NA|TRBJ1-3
TGTGCCAGCAGGCGCAGGGGCTCTGGAAACACCATATATTTT
CASRRRGSGNTIYF
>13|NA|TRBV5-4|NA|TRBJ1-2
TGTGCCAGCAGCTTGGCGGGGGGTTATGGCTACACCTTC
CASSLAGGYGYTF
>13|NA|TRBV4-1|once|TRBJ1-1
TGCGCCAGCAGCCAAGTTTCTCGGGAGGAAGCTTTCTTT
CASSQVSREEAFF
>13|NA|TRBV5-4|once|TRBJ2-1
TGTGCCAGCAGCTTGCCGGGAGTTGATGAGCAGTTCTTC
CASSLPGVDEQFF
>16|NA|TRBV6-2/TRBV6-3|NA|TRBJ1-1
TGTGCCAGCAGTTCCCCACATTACAGGATCCTTCGAGGAGCTTTCTTT
CASSSPHYRILRGAFF
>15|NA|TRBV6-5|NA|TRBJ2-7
TGTGCCAGCAGTTACTCGCGGGACCCCACCTACGAGCAGTACTTC
CASSYSRDPTYEQYF
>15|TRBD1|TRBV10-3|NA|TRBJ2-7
TGTGCCATCAGTGAGTCGATGCAGGGGGCGAGCGAGCAGTACTTC
CAISESMQGASEQYF
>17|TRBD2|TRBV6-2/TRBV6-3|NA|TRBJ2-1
TGTGCCAGCAGTAGTTCCCGGACTAGCGGGATCCACAATGAGCAGTTCTTC
CASSSSRTSGIHNEQFF
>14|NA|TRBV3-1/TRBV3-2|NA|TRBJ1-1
TGTGCCAGCAGCATTGCCACCGGACAAGTTGAAGCTTTCTTT
CASSIATGQVEAFF
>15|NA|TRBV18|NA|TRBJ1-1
TGTGCCAGCTCCCCCCAGGCGAACATGAACACTGAAGCTTTCTTT
CASSPQANMNTEAFF
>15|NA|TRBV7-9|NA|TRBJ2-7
TGTGCCAGCAGCCCGACCCCGGATCCGAGGCACGAGCAGTACTTC
CASSPTPDPRHEQYF
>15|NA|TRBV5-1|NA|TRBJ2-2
TGCGCCAGCAGCGCCTCGCAGGGTTACACCGGGGAGCTGTTTTTT
CASSASQGYTGELFF
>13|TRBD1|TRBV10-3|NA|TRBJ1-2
TGTGCCATCAGCCAAATGACAGGGCTAGGCTACACCTTC
CAISQMTGLGYTF
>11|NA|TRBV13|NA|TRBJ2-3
TGTGCCAGCAGCGCCACAGATACGCAGTATTTT
CASSATDTQYF
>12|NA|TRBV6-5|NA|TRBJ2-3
TGTGTTTGTCGGGGGCCCACAGATACGCAGTATTTT
CVCRGPTDTQYF
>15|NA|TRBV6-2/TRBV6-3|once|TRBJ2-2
TGTGCCAGCAGTTATTTGACGGGAGACACCGGGGAGCTGTTTTTT
CASSYLTGDTGELFF